This T cell receptor (beta chain) comes out of a study of T cell responses to AZD1222 COVID-19 vaccine listed by TCRdb under 2021. In the study overall: A total of 233 trial participants underwent TCR sequencing, of whom about 200 had received two doses of AZD1222 and approximately 25 had received two doses of the MenACWY control vaccine. Trial participants were enrolled by age into subgroups of 18-55, 56-69 and 70-plus years, and roughly 160, 29 and 62 TCR-sequenced participants, respectively, were included in these subgroups. Overall study results and their limits: Most participants were white British and females outnumbered males, and the authors suggested that clonal diversity may have been underestimated. After two AZD1222 doses, both the breadth and the depth of spike-specific TCRs were significantly higher than at day 0 and than in MenACWY recipients. Reportedly, close to half of the unique spike-specific TCRs recognized epitopes lying outside the regions that are mutated in the B.1.351 and B.1.1.7 variants. No day 14 peak-response samples were available, so repertoires were characterized only after the peak T cell response. The whole spike protein was spanned by vaccine-associated CD4 TCRs, and dominant responses were seen in regions 160-218 and 743-854. The 56-69-year group was small, and its depth increase did not reach significance, likely because of low power. Conclusions about previously exposed vaccinees are limited because only six or seven AZD1222 recipients were SARS-CoV-2 seropositive at baseline.

The CDR3 regions of human TCRbeta chains were analyzed by immunosequencing. Under the source paper's analysis protocol: TCRs in the repertoires were matched against a reference library of SARS-CoV-2-specific TCRs that had been generated with the MIRA antigen-specificity platform. Breadth meant the fraction of unique TCRs that were SARS-CoV-2-associated, whereas depth meant the fraction of total T cells that were SARS-CoV-2-associated. Using the MIRA data, each spike-specific TCR was mapped to the spike region that the TCR reacts to and placed in a CD4 or CD8 class. Log10-transformed breadth and depth values were compared by one-way ANOVA with Sidak's multiple comparisons tests. Drawn from immuneACCESS, this table holds only the in-frame rearrangements with V and J called that TCRdb kept. Clones are partly lost; checked studies trace under half to an unresolved V gene and leave the rest unexplained. That table is the source of V, J and clone size, and D and trimming were worked out from the DNA. The sample profile shows about 90,000 clones; under 95% of them were found once. 5.2% of the sample goes to the ten largest clones.

The germline V gene (reference sequence) yields LNHNV for CDR1 and YYDKDF for CDR2. The CDR3 contains 15 residues, cysteine and phenylalanine counted. Of the read, only the CDR3 DNA is kept; its 45 bases are in frame from base 1. V loses 0 bases of germline sequence and J loses 8 bases, and the interval between the two ends is 14 bases. This clone showed up just a few times. Its cognate antigen has yet to be identified. Base qualities are missing; no much larger clone stands one base away. The label giving this sample's time point can be read as: baseline before first vaccination. The treatment or condition label on this specimen signifies: meningococcal conjugate vaccine given as trial control. The vaccinee samples were drawn from two UK trials, COV001 and COV002, one of which was a single-blind randomized controlled phase 2/3 trial testing AZD1222 (ChAdOx1 nCoV-19) in healthy adults. Trial participant PBMC samples were collected at day 0 and day 28 after the second dose for TCRbeta chain sequencing.

In this chain, TRBV15 is recombined with TRBJ2-1; the D segment could be TRBD1, given 6 matching bases. This TCR derives from an adult in good health. Specimen: peripheral blood, collected on day 0 of MenACWY control vaccination. CDR3 reads: CATSRDGRGFDEQFF. Here is the DNA: TGTGCCACCAGCAGAGACGGCAGGGGTTTCGATGAGCAGTTCTTC.